The T cell receptor (beta chain) under discussion was sequenced for a study of blood T cell repertoires in COVID-19. The CDR3 spans 14 residues. V was clipped by 4 bases and J by 2 bases, with 12 bases between them. Germline lookup yields CDR1 SGHTA and CDR2 FQGNSA. Original data processing: Amplification from reference gene primers served as the basis for estimated nucleated cell counts. Profiling relied on immunoSEQ multiplex PCR, and the TCRdb table lists in-frame clones only, not all of them. V, J and clone size are those of that table, while D and trimming were read from the DNA. In the table there are about 290,000 clones, about nine tenths of which are singletons.

The gene calls are TRBV7-2 and TRBJ2-7; possibly TRBD1 for D (6 bases). Sequenced material: peripheral blood. The source of this sequence is a woman in her 30s with active or convalescent COVID-19. The CDR3 DNA reads TGTGCCAGCAGCTCCCCCCCAGGGGCCTACGAGCAGTACTTC. Translation: CASSSPPGAYEQYF.